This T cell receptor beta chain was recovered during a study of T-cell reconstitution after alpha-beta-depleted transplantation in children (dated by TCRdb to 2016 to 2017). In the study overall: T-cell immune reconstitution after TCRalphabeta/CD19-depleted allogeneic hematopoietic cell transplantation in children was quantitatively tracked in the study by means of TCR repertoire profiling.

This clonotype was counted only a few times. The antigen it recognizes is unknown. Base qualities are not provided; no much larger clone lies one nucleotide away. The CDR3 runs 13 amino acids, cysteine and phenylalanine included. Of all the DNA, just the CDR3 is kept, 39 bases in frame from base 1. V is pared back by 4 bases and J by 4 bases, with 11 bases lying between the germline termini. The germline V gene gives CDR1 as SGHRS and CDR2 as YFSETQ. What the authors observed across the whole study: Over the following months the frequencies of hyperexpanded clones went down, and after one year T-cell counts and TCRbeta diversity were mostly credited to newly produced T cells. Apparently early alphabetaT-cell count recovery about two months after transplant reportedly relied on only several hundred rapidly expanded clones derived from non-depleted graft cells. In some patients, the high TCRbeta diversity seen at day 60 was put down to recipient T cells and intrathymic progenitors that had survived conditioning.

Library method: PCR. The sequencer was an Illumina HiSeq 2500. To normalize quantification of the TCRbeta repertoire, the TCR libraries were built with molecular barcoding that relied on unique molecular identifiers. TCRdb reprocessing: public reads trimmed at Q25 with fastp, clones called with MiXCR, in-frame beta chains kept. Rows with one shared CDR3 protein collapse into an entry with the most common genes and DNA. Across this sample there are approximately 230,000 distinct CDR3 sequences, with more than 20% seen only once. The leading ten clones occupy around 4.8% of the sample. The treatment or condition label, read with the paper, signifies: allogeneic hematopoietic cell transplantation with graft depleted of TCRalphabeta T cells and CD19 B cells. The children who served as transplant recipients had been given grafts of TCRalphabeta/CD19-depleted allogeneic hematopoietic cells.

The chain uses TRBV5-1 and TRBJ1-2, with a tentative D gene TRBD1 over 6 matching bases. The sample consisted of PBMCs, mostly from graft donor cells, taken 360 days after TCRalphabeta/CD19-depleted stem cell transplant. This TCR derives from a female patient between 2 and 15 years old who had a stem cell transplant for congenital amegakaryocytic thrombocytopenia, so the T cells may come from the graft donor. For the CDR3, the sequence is CASSTGQTYGYTF. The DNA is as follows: TGCGCCAGCAGCACCGGACAGACCTATGGCTACACCTTC.